The clone carrying this TCR beta chain has a handful of counts. As yet, its antigen is unknown. V was pared by 3 bases and J by 5 bases, with 13 bases of the junction left unmatched. This CDR3 spans 17 amino acids. Germline-derived CDR1 and CDR2 are SNHLY and FYNNEI. The sample is drawn from a study of T-cell reconstitution after alpha-beta-depleted transplantation in children. Study findings and constraints: When one year had passed after transplant, most T-cell counts and diversity came from newly produced T cells. There were some patients whose high TCRbeta diversity at day 60 came from surviving recipient T cells and thymic progenitors. Alpha-beta T cells about two months after transplant reportedly derived from several hundred expanded graft clones.

Unique molecular identifiers were used to barcode this TCRbeta library. Each CDR3 protein gets one entry after TCRdb re-called the PCR reads with MiXCR. The table lists around 230,000 distinct CDR3 sequences, about 15% of them singletons. This clonotype was sampled from a male patient under 10 years old who had a stem cell transplant for acute lymphoblastic leukemia, so the T cells may come from the graft donor. The sample here was PBMCs, mostly from graft donor cells, taken 360 days after TCRalphabeta/CD19-depleted stem cell transplant. The chain joins TRBV2 to TRBJ2-5; 9 nucleotides match TRBD2. The CDR3 is CASSEAGASGDRETQYF. Here the CDR3 DNA reads TGTGCCAGCAGTGAGGCCGGTGCTAGCGGGGATAGGGAGACCCAGTACTTC.